These 9 T cell receptor beta chains share one sample of origin, sequenced in a study of shared clonotypes between healthy human individuals (dated by TCRdb to about 2020). The library came from the immunoSEQ multiplex PCR assay. The table comes from immuneACCESS by way of TCRdb, which keeps in-frame sequences with V and J called. Part of the clones is missing from these tables; in studies checked, under half for an unresolved V gene and the rest for unknown reasons. The sample has roughly 2.2 million clones on record, approximately 90% of them singletons. The ten largest make up more than 0.35% of the sample. The sequencing sample was made of naive CD4+ T cells from PBMCs. What the cell subset or site label conveys for this sample: CD45RA+ positively selected. These receptors all stem from a man between 18 and 35 years old in good health. Some clones in this sample may be carry-over from other donors' samples.

This clone was seen just once. The chain is built from TRBV2 and TRBJ2-3, with D possibly TRBD2 on 5 matching bases. Germline V CDR1 and CDR2: SNHLY, FYNNEI. This CDR3 spans 13 amino acids. V was trimmed by 10 bases and J by 3 bases, leaving 14 bases between them. The CDR3 spells CATLRTGTDTQYF. Written as DNA, the CDR3 is TGTGCCACCCTAAGGACTGGGACAGATACGCAGTATTTT.

This chain uses TRBV7-9 with TRBJ1-6; D not resolved. This CDR3 is 12 amino acids long. The V end lost 4 bases, the J end lost 9 bases, and 7 bases lay between the germline ends. CDR1 SEHNR and CDR2 FQNEAQ come from the germline V gene (reference sequence). CDR3 protein: CASSSEFSPLHF. DNA of the CDR3: TGTGCCAGCAGCTCGGAATTTTCACCCCTCCACTTT.

This chain uses TRBV7-3 with TRBJ2-1; D is possibly TRBD1 (5 bases). The V and J ends lost 3 bases and 6 bases respectively, with 12 bases between them. The CDR3 runs to 14 residues. CDR1 is SGHTA, CDR2 FQGTGA, per germline. In DNA, the CDR3 is TGTGCCAGCAGCTTGGGCTCAGGGTTCAATGAGCAGTTCTTC. Translated, it gives CASSLGSGFNEQFF.

The chain carries TRBV5-1 and TRBJ1-4; 7 nucleotides match TRBD1. The CDR3 covers 15 residues. J gave up 7 bases and V 3 bases, and 9 bases lay outside the gene matches. The germline CDR1 and CDR2 sequences are SGHRS and YFSETQ. DNA of the CDR3: TGCGCCAGCAGCTCCGGGACAGCCGTTGGTGAAAAACTGTTTTTT. Its translation is CASSSGTAVGEKLFF.

The chain has TRBV28 and TRBJ1-3, with 9 positions matching TRBD1. V lost 2 bases to trimming and J lost 3 bases; unmatched junction nucleotides: 5. This CDR3 region has 16 residues. CDR1 is MDHEN and CDR2 is SYDVKM in the germline V gene. The CDR3 DNA sequence: TGTGCCAGCAGTTTAGGTGGGACAGGGTTTGGAAACACCATATATTTT. Encoded protein: CASSLGGTGFGNTIYF.

Regarding this clone: The sample carries other DNA sequences with the same CDR3. The chain links TRBV2 to TRBJ1-2, with D tentatively TRBD1 (6 bases). This CDR3 spans 14 amino acids. Germline loops: CDR1 SNHLY, CDR2 FYNNEI. The ends were cut back, 3 bases at V and 4 bases at J, with 12 bases in the middle. The DNA of the CDR3 is TGTGCCAGCAGTGAGGGGGCGCGGATCTATGGCTACACCTTC. As protein: CASSEGARIYGYTF.

The rearrangement joins TRBV18 to TRBJ2-5, with 12 bases that match TRBD1. There are 16 residues in the CDR3. Germline V CDR1 and CDR2: KGHSH, LQKENI. V lost 4 bases to trimming and J lost 5 bases; unmatched junction nucleotides: 8. The CDR3 coding sequence is TGTGCCAGCTCACAGGGACAGGGGGCGTTGAAGGAGACCCAGTACTTC. Residues: CASSQGQGALKETQYF.

The chain is built from TRBV28 and TRBJ2-3; D assignment may be TRBD1 or TRBD2 (6 bases each). Trimming shortened V by 3 bases and J by 6 bases, and 16 bases separated the two germline ends. This CDR3 contains 15 residues. Germline V CDR1 and CDR2: MDHEN, SYDVKM. For the CDR3, the DNA is TGTGCCAGCAGTTTTTTACAGGGAGGAGCGGATACGCAGTATTTT. Protein sequence: CASSFLQGGADTQYF.

The chain combines TRBV9 with TRBJ2-7, with 8 bases lining up with TRBD1. Looked up from germline, CDR1 is SGDLS and CDR2 is YYNGEE. The V gene end was trimmed by 4 bases and the J gene end by 5 bases; junction bases not matched to a gene: 8. This CDR3 is built from 14 residues. The CDR3 region is CASSTRDRPHEQYF. CDR3 nucleotide sequence: TGTGCCAGCAGCACCCGGGACAGGCCACACGAGCAGTACTTC.